A selection of T cell receptor beta chains follows, all from one sample in a study of T-cell memory formation after mild COVID-19. TCRdb reanalysed the 5' RACE reads using MiXCR and keeps one entry per CDR3 protein. The repertoire holds 400,000 to 500,000 distinct CDR3 sequences, around 19% seen once, with roughly 8.4% in the top ten. Material for sequencing was PBMCs or a T cell subset sorted from them (not recorded which). The receptors here all came from an adult woman who had mild COVID-19 (a few samples of this study predate the infection). Cell type and time point are not known. CDR3s include the opening cysteine and the closing phenylalanine or tryptophan. Fields, in order: clone size, J gene, D gene, CDR3 length, V gene, CDR3 protein, CDR3 DNA. D genes are given only for firm matches. Not every row has a clone size; where given, it reads once, few, many or a size class.

size: few; J: TRBJ2-5; D: -; length: 13; V: TRBV6-5; CDR3: CASSSSVQETQYF; DNA: TGTGCCAGCAGTTCCTCCGTCCAAGAGACCCAGTACTTC
size: few; J: TRBJ2-7; D: TRBD2; length: 17; V: TRBV6-6; CDR3: CASSPRTTSRGAYEQYF; DNA: TGTGCCAGCAGTCCACGCACTACTTCTCGGGGGGCCTACGAGCAGTACTTC
size: -; J: TRBJ2-3; D: -; length: 16; V: TRBV5-6; CDR3: CASSEEGLAYTDTQYF; DNA: TGTGCCAGCAGCGAGGAAGGTTTGGCTTACACAGATACGCAGTATTTT
size: -; J: TRBJ1-4; D: -; length: 13; V: TRBV6-5; CDR3: CASGQGRPPGLFF; DNA: TGTGCCAGCGGGCAGGGACGACCCCCAGGACTGTTTTTT
size: few; J: TRBJ2-5; D: TRBD2; length: 17; V: TRBV5-6; CDR3: CASSLTSQRGAQETQYF; DNA: TGTGCCAGCAGTTTGACTTCCCAGCGGGGAGCACAAGAGACCCAGTACTTC
size: many; J: TRBJ1-6; D: TRBD1; length: 16; V: TRBV7-8; CDR3: CASSRDRDLYNSPLHF; DNA: TGTGCCAGCAGCCGGGACAGAGACCTCTATAATTCACCCCTCCACTTT
size: few; J: TRBJ2-7; D: TRBD2; length: 11; V: TRBV20-1; CDR3: CTSGTDYEQYF; DNA: TGCACCAGCGGGACCGACTACGAGCAGTACTTC
size: -; J: TRBJ2-7; D: -; length: 13; V: TRBV12-3/TRBV12-4; CDR3: CASRPSSIYEQYF; DNA: TGTGCCAGCAGACCAAGTTCAATATACGAGCAGTACTTC
size: -; J: TRBJ2-1; D: -; length: 14; V: TRBV12-3/TRBV12-4; CDR3: CASSPVDTYNEQFF; DNA: TGTGCCAGCAGTCCCGTGGACACCTACAATGAGCAGTTCTTC
size: -; J: TRBJ2-1; D: -; length: 13; V: TRBV29-1; CDR3: CSVGGSSYNEQFF; DNA: TGCAGCGTTGGGGGGAGTTCCTACAATGAGCAGTTCTTC
size: few; J: TRBJ2-6; D: -; length: 18; V: TRBV6-2/TRBV6-3; CDR3: CASSYLRVFSSGANVLTF; DNA: TGTGCCAGCAGTTACCTCCGGGTTTTTTCTTCTGGGGCCAACGTCCTGACTTTC
size: -; J: TRBJ1-4; D: -; length: 16; V: TRBV5-6; CDR3: CASSLGDRPTNEKLFF; DNA: TGTGCCAGCAGCTTGGGTGACAGGCCAACTAATGAAAAACTGTTTTTT
size: many; J: TRBJ1-1; D: TRBD1; length: 15; V: TRBV7-3; CDR3: CASSPHGTGDTEAFF; DNA: TGTGCCAGCAGCCCGCACGGGACAGGGGACACTGAAGCTTTCTTT